This T cell receptor beta chain derives from a study of T cell responses to AZD1222 COVID-19 vaccine. The CDR3 has 17 residues. V shed 4 bases, J shed 3 bases, and the junction held 12 bases outside the gene matches. Germline CDR1 is LGHDT and CDR2 is YNNKEL (reference sequence). Pooled in the analysis were second doses at about 4 or about 12 weeks. Produced via immunoSEQ multiplex PCR; TCRdb's table is partial and in-frame only. The sample has over 150,000 clones, just over 90% seen once. This sequence originates from an adult who received the AZD1222 COVID-19 vaccine. The material sequenced was peripheral blood, taken 28 days after the second AZD1222 dose. The V gene is TRBV3-1 (or the pseudogene TRBV3-2), the J gene TRBJ2-5, with 9 bases matching TRBD2. The CDR3: CASSPGGLATTEETQYF. The CDR3 DNA is TGTGCCAGCAGCCCCGGAGGACTAGCGACCACAGAAGAGACCCAGTACTTC.